This entry describes one T cell receptor (beta chain). Its antigen target is currently unknown. No per-base quality is available; no much larger clone lies one base away. At diagnosis, tumor, uninvolved tumor-adjacent lung and peripheral blood were collected and then preserved as a mix of FFPE and fresh-frozen material. For TCR repertoire profiling, blood samples were analyzed as peripheral blood mononuclear cells. V is reduced by 0 bases and J by 4 bases, leaving a spacing of 7 bases between them. For CDR1 and CDR2, the germline V gene lists LGHNA and YNFKEQ. CDR3 length: 13 amino acids, cysteine to phenylalanine. Only the CDR3 DNA stays, 39 bases, in frame from base 1. This record belongs to a study of T cells in localized non-small cell lung cancer (dated by TCRdb to the early 2020s). Regarding the complete study: Comparing tumors with uninvolved tumor-adjacent lungs, the study looked at the T cell repertoires of roughly 250 patients with early-stage NSCLC. The cohort was made up of roughly 250 treatment-naive NSCLC patients whose localized lung tumors had been resected. NSCLC patients had a mean age of roughly 64 years, and more than 120 were male and 85 to 110 female. The research as a whole found: Multi-region tumor sequencing was not performed, so intratumor heterogeneity could not be excluded. Uninvolved tumor-adjacent lung showed the highest T cell clonality, higher than tumor, which suggests more focused antigenic responses in the uninvolved tumor-adjacent lung. Higher blood T cell density associated with longer overall survival, while higher adjacent-lung clonality associated with shorter survival. Since the design was exploratory, TCR variables were selected using unadjusted p-values with no false-discovery rate correction. A median of around 60 of the top 100 tumor clones turned up in the paired uninvolved adjacent lung, and about 28 of those clones also ranked among the top 100 of that same adjacent lung.

The immunoSEQ Assay was used to sequence TCR beta CDR3 regions from DNA. The paper's data handling went like this. To compute T cell density, TCR beta template counts were normalized to usable DNA, which was estimated by amplifying housekeeping genes. Richness was estimated with the preseqR package, extrapolating to 400,000 templates for PBMC samples and 120,000 templates for tissue samples. Clonality was defined by subtracting Pielou's evenness from one. To identify tissue-enriched TCRs, differential abundance testing was run on productive amino-acid clonotypes with a minimum total count of 5 and an alpha of 0.1. The Jaccard Index and the Morisita Overlap Index were used to quantify repertoire overlap between compartments. GLIPH clustered TCR beta CDR3s with public tetramer-defined viral CDR3s; viral motifs required at least three viral sequences plus V-gene enrichment. This immuneACCESS table, as held by TCRdb, lists in-frame sequences with V and J called but not all clones. Of the missing ones, under half trace to an unresolved V gene in checked studies; the others have no known cause. V, J and clone size derive from that table, while D and trimming were established from the DNA sequence. Here the sample has around 20,000 clones; over 80% occur a single time. Of the sample, approximately 24% is held by the ten largest clones.

This sequence was found in a female donor aged 60 or older with stage I lung adenocarcinoma. The rearranged segments are TRBV4-2 and TRBJ2-7, with the D gene uncertain. The starting material was peripheral blood, obtained before any cancer treatment. The nucleotides are TGTGCCAGCAGCCAAGATCCCAATTACGAGCAGTACTTC. This translates into CASSQDPNYEQYF.